One sample yielded the 4 T cell receptor beta chains listed below, sequenced in a study of blood T cell repertoires in COVID-19. Clones were sequenced by immunoSEQ multiplex PCR, and TCRdb holds only the in-frame ones, with some missing. The sample yields roughly 670,000 clones, around 89% seen once. Sequencing used peripheral blood. These receptors all stem from a woman aged 18 to 35 with acute or convalescent COVID-19.

The rearrangement joins TRBV5-1 to TRBJ1-1; 10 bases line up with TRBD1. The CDR3 spans 14 residues. The germline CDR1 and CDR2 sequences are SGHRS and YFSETQ. The V segment lost 4 bases and the J segment 7 bases; nucleotides outside the gene matches: 7. The CDR3 loop reads CASSRDRGLDEAFF. The CDR3 DNA follows: TGCGCCAGCAGCAGAGACAGGGGGCTTGATGAAGCTTTCTTT.

This chain links TRBV5-1 with TRBJ1-1, with 7 positions matching TRBD1. This CDR3 spans 15 amino acids. CDR1 is SGHRS, CDR2 YFSETQ, per germline. J was trimmed by 5 bases and V by 0 bases; bases with no gene match: 7. CDR3 nucleotides: TGCGCCAGCAGCTTGGGGCGACAGGGTCGGACTGAAGCTTTCTTT. Amino acids: CASSLGRQGRTEAFF.

V is TRBV7-9 and J is TRBJ1-4; no clear D. This CDR3 is built from 14 residues. Germline V gene lookup returns CDR1 SEHNR and CDR2 FQNEAQ (reference sequence). Trimming took 4 bases from V and 3 from J, leaving 9 bases between them. The DNA for the CDR3 is TGTGCCAGCAGCTCCGGTCCGGCTAATGAAAAACTGTTTTTT. This translates into CASSSGPANEKLFF.

The chain is built from TRBV7-6 and TRBJ1-2; possible D gene TRBD1, 5 bases. This CDR3 has 13 residues. Trimming left V 0 bases short and J 7 bases short, with 9 bases between. Germline CDR1 is SGHVS and CDR2 is FNYEAQ. DNA of the CDR3: TGTGCCAGCAGCTTAGCGCCCGGGGGTGGCTACACCTTC. It encodes CASSLAPGGGYTF.